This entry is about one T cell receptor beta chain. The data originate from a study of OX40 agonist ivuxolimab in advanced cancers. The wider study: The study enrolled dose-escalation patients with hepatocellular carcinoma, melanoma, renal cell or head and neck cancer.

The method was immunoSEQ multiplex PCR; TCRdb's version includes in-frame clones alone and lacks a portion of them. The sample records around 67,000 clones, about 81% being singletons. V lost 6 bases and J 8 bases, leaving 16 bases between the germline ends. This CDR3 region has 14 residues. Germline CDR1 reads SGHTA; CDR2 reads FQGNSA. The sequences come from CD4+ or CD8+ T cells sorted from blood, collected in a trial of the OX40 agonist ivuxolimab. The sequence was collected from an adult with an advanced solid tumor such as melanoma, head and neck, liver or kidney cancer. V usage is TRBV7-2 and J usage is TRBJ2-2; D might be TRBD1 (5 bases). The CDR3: CASSFGAVPGELFF. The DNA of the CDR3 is TGTGCCAGCAGTTTTGGGGCGGTTCCGGGGGAGCTGTTTTTT.